This T cell receptor (beta chain) was documented in a study of cytomegalovirus exposure and HLA in healthy donors. Overall study findings and caveats: Analysis was carried out at a later point, and it linked a missense DCLRE1C variant to TCR beta V- and J-gene trimming. The majority of TCR sequences were rare, yet some public TCRs appeared in many donors.

As regards this clone: Its cognate antigen is unknown.

Germline V gene lookup returns CDR1 SNHLY and CDR2 FYNNEI. The V end lost 4 bases, the J end lost 0 bases, and 10 bases lay between the germline ends. There are 16 residues in the CDR3. 60 Vbeta and 13 Jbeta primers were used in PCR. In the study's own analysis: The count from a later analysis was 70 million to 85 million unique TCR beta chains, some 11 million of them shared. Data came from immunoSEQ multiplex PCR; TCRdb stores just in-frame clones and leaves some out. V, J and clone size derive from that table, while D and trimming were established from the DNA sequence. The data contain tens of thousands of clones, 72% of them singletons.

Sequenced: PBMCs. The chain uses TRBV2 and TRBJ1-6; D gene ambiguous. The origin of this receptor is a woman aged 50 to 60 in good health and CMV-seropositive. CDR3 amino acids: CASSATPFSYNSPLHF. The CDR3 DNA reads TGTGCCAGCAGTGCGACTCCATTCTCCTATAATTCACCCCTCCACTTT.